The 22 T cell receptor beta chains below were found in one sample sequenced in a study of control samples from healthy donors and cancer patients (dated by TCRdb to 2018 to 2020). The library was obtained by the immunoSEQ multiplex PCR assay. Sourced from immuneACCESS, this table was stored by TCRdb with only in-frame sequences that have V and J called. A share of the clones is absent; for the studies checked, an unresolved V gene accounts for under half, and the remainder has no known explanation. The sample records around 200,000 clones, roughly 94% of which are singletons. Together, the top ten hold less than 1.6% of the sample. Sequencing used blood. Receptors were obtained from a man aged 50-59 years in good health.

J is TRBJ2-3 and V is TRBV28; D might be TRBD1 or TRBD2, each matching 6 bases. Germline CDR1 MDHEN, CDR2 SYDVKM. Trimming pared 11 bases from V and 4 bases from J, leaving 25 bases between. The CDR3 is 16 amino acids. The CDR3 is CALGGRAPRDADTQYF. The CDR3 coding sequence is TGTGCCCTGGGGGGCAGGGCCCCCAGGGATGCAGATACGCAGTATTTT.

The genes are TRBV18 and TRBJ2-2; D unresolved. In germline, CDR1 is KGHSH, CDR2 LQKENI. V shed 6 bases and J shed 6 bases, with 11 bases lying between them. The CDR3 is 13 residues long. DNA for the CDR3: TGTGCCAGCTCCCCCTCCGTCGCCGGGGAGCTGTTTTTT. Translated, it gives CASSPSVAGELFF.

The V call is TRBV2, the J call TRBJ1-4; the D gene is possibly TRBD1 (5 bases). V lost 3 bases and J 9 bases, leaving 11 bases between the germline ends. Germline values: CDR1 SNHLY, CDR2 FYNNEI. The CDR3 loop spans 13 amino acids. The CDR3 reads CASSDRTGQKLFF. The CDR3 DNA reads TGTGCCAGCAGTGATCGAACAGGCCAAAAACTGTTTTTT.

In regard to this clone: One end of the junction fails to match germline, which may point to a read error. The J gene is TRBJ2-2, the V gene TRBV24-1; maybe TRBD1 (7 bases). The CDR3 extends over 14 amino acids. Germline CDR1 is KGHDR and CDR2 is SFDVKD. CDR3 nucleotide sequence: TGTGCCTCCAGGGGGACTCGTGAAACCGGGGAGCTGTTTTTT. It codes for CASRGTRETGELFF.

The V call is TRBV10-3, the J call TRBJ1-4; D not resolved. The CDR3 sequence is 12 residues long. Trimming cost V 3 bases and J 7 bases, with 6 bases left between them. Germline CDR1 is ENHRY and CDR2 is SYGVKD. The CDR3 protein is CAISDVSEKLFF. In nucleotides, the CDR3 is TGTGCCATCAGTGATGTTTCTGAAAAACTGTTTTTT.

To note about this clone: Other nucleotide sequences in the sample specify the same CDR3. The V and J genes are TRBV5-1 and TRBJ2-5; D possibly corresponds to TRBD1 (6 bases). The CDR3 length is 14 residues. With 2 bases removed from V and 0 bases from J, the gap between germline ends came to 8 bases. From germline, CDR1 is SGHRS and CDR2 YFSETQ. The CDR3, as DNA: TGCGCCAGCAGCTTAACAGGGCACCAAGAGACCCAGTACTTC. It is translated as CASSLTGHQETQYF.

The chain has TRBV27 and TRBJ1-4, with 9 bases fitting TRBD1. CDR3 length equals 15 residues. Germline V gene lookup returns CDR1 MNHEY and CDR2 SMNVEV (reference sequence). The ends lost 3 bases at V and 8 bases at J; junction bases unmatched: 7. The CDR3 sequence is CASSFILDRGEKLFF. The CDR3 coding sequence is TGTGCCAGCAGTTTTATTTTGGACAGGGGCGAAAAACTGTTTTTT.

This chain connects TRBV5-6 to TRBJ1-1; 9 bases agree with TRBD1. The length of the CDR3 is 19 residues. The ends lost 0 bases at V and 1 base at J; junction bases unmatched: 13. Germline-derived CDR1 and CDR2 are SGHDT and YYEEEE. The CDR3 nucleotides are TGTGCCAGCAGCTTGGGCTACCCGGGACAGGGAAAGGCGAACACTGAAGCTTTCTTT. This translates into CASSLGYPGQGKANTEAFF.

The V gene is TRBV9, the J gene TRBJ1-1, with D perhaps TRBD1 (5 bases). Germline CDR1 reads SGDLS; CDR2 reads YYNGEE. CDR3 length: 14 residues. With 3 bases removed from V and 7 bases from J, the gap between germline ends came to 16 bases. The CDR3 DNA reads as TGTGCCAGCAGCGCCTCCGGGGGGACTTTTGAAGCTTTCTTT. This gives the protein CASSASGGTFEAFF.

The chain joins TRBV10-2 to TRBJ1-4; 7 bases match TRBD1. Germline V gene lookup returns CDR1 WSHSY and CDR2 SAAADI. The CDR3 is 15 residues long. After removal of 6 bases from V and 7 bases from J, the junction contained 11 bases not matched to a gene. The CDR3: CASSEYRGPIEKLFF. The CDR3 DNA is TGCGCCAGCAGCGAATACAGGGGTCCAATTGAAAAACTGTTTTTT.

The table lists this clone with a few counts. The rearrangement joins TRBV6-1 to TRBJ2-5; no firm D call. Germline CDR1 MNHNS, CDR2 SASEGT. V lost 2 bases, J lost 5 bases, and 3 bases lay in between. CDR3 length equals 11 residues. The CDR3 loop reads CASSEFETQYF. The CDR3 DNA reads TGTGCCAGCAGTGAATTCGAGACCCAGTACTTC.

The gene calls are TRBV6-5 and TRBJ1-2; TRBD1 matches 9 bases. CDR3 size: 15 residues. The V and J ends lost 6 bases and 7 bases, in that order; junction bases with no gene match: 12. Per the germline V gene, CDR1 is MNHEY and CDR2 is SVGAGI. This CDR3 is CASRAPGQGTIGYTF. In DNA, the CDR3 is TGTGCCAGCAGGGCTCCGGGACAGGGAACGATTGGCTACACCTTC.

This sequence joins TRBV10-1 and TRBJ2-3; D not resolved. The CDR3 loop spans 15 amino acids. With 3 bases removed from V and 2 bases from J, the gap between germline ends came to 12 bases. Looked up from germline, CDR1 is WNHNN and CDR2 is SYGVQD (reference sequence). Here the CDR3 DNA reads TGCGCCAGCAGTGAAGGGCCGAGCCTCACAGATACGCAGTATTTT. Translated, it gives CASSEGPSLTDTQYF.

This clone was found once. The V gene is TRBV5-1, the J gene TRBJ2-6, with a weak D call TRBD1 (6 bases). The CDR3 is made up of 16 amino acids. CDR1 is SGHRS and CDR2 is YFSETQ in the germline V gene. Deletions cut 5 bases from V and 0 bases from J, with 12 bases between. CDR3 DNA: TGCGCCAGCAGGGACAGCCTTCTCTCTGGGGCCAACGTCCTGACTTTC. Its protein is CASRDSLLSGANVLTF.

On this clone itself: Other DNA variants within this sample encode the same CDR3. V and J are TRBV7-2 and TRBJ1-1; no reliable D call. V lost 1 base to trimming and J lost 0 bases, with 9 bases between them. The CDR3 length is 15 residues. Germline CDR1 SGHTA, CDR2 FQGNSA. CDR3 sequence reads: CASSLGAVMNTEAFF. In DNA form, the CDR3 reads TGTGCCAGCAGCTTAGGGGCCGTTATGAACACTGAAGCTTTCTTT.

The chain employs TRBV2 and TRBJ2-2, with 7 positions matching TRBD1. Losses at the gene ends were 7 bases for V and 6 bases for J; bases not matched to a gene: 17. The CDR3 has 17 amino acids. Looked up from germline, CDR1 is SNHLY and CDR2 is FYNNEI. CDR3 in DNA: TGTGCCAGCACTACACAGGGGTGGGATGGGGACCCCGGGGAGCTGTTTTTT. It is translated as CASTTQGWDGDPGELFF. Full variable domain (rest looked up from reference TRBV2 and TRBJ2-2): EPEVTQTPSHQVTQMGQEVILRCVPISNHLYFYWYRQILGQKVEFLVSFYNNEISEKSEIFDDQFSVERPDGSNFTLKIRSTKLEDSAMYFCASTTQGWDGDPGELFFGEGSRLTVL.

In this sample, this clone turned up once. The chain recombines TRBV28 with TRBJ1-2; a weak D match, TRBD1 (5 bases). V was clipped by 6 bases and J by 8 bases, with 13 bases between them. CDR3 length equals 12 residues. Germline values: CDR1 MDHEN, CDR2 SYDVKM. The CDR3 bases are TGTGCCAGCAGCGGCAGGGTTGGAGGCTACACCTTC. This sequence encodes CASSGRVGGYTF.

This chain connects TRBV9 to TRBJ2-5, with 8 bases matching TRBD1. The trim removed 0 bases at V and 4 bases at J, leaving 5 bases unmatched. From germline, CDR1 is SGDLS and CDR2 YYNGEE. The CDR3 sequence is 15 residues long. The CDR3 protein is CASSVGQGAGETQYF. In nucleotides, the CDR3 is TGTGCCAGCAGCGTAGGGCAGGGGGCCGGAGAGACCCAGTACTTC.

CDR3: CASSQEWVMNTEAFF. CDR3 DNA: TGCGCCAGCAGCCAAGAGTGGGTTATGAACACTGAAGCTTTCTTT. The rearrangement links TRBV4-3 to TRBJ1-1; D unclear. Germline CDR1 LGHNA, CDR2 YSLEER. The CDR3 extends over 15 amino acids. The V end was cut by 0 bases, the J end by 0 bases, with 8 bases between.

The chain uses TRBV20-1 and TRBJ1-5, with a possible D match to TRBD1 (5 bases). Germline V gives CDR1 DFQATT, CDR2 SNEGSKA (reference sequence). The CDR3 spans 13 residues. V lost 3 bases and J 7 bases, leaving 13 bases between the germline ends. CDR3 DNA sequence: TGCAGTGCTAGTGTTCAGAGGGACCAGCCCCAGCATTTT. It specifies CSASVQRDQPQHF.

The chain combines TRBV9 with TRBJ2-7; D gene uncertain. Trimming left V 4 bases short and J 3 bases short, with 11 bases between. There are 13 residues in the CDR3. The germline V gene encodes CDR1 SGDLS and CDR2 YYNGEE. The CDR3 is CASSQGDGYEQYF. CDR3 bases: TGTGCCAGCAGCCAAGGCGACGGCTACGAGCAGTACTTC.

The V and J genes are TRBV5-8 and TRBJ1-2; D is perhaps TRBD1 (6 bases). V gave up 0 bases and J gave up 5 bases, with 8 bases separating them. The V gene's germline CDR1 is SGHTS and CDR2 YDEGEE. The CDR3 runs 13 residues. CDR3 residues: CASSLEGGYGYTF. The CDR3, as DNA: TGTGCCAGCAGCTTGGAGGGGGGATATGGCTACACCTTC.